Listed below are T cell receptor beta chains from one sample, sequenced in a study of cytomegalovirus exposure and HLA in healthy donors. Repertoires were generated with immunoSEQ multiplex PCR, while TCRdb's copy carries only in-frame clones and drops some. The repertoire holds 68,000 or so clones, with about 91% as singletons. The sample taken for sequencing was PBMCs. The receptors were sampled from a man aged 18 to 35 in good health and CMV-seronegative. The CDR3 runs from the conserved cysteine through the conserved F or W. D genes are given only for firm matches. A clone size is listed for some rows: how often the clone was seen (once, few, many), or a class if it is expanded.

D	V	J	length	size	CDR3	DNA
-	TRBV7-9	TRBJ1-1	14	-	CASSLEGKTTEAFF	TGTGCCAGCAGCTTAGAGGGGAAGACCACTGAAGCTTTCTTT
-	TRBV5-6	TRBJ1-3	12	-	CASSMRLNTIYF	TGTGCCAGCAGCATGAGGTTGAACACCATATATTTT
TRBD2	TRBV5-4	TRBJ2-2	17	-	CASSLFSSGRGTGELFF	TGTGCCAGCAGCTTGTTCTCTAGCGGGAGGGGGACCGGGGAGCTGTTTTTT
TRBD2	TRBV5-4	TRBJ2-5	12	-	CASRAGQETQYF	TGTGCCAGCAGAGCGGGACAAGAGACCCAGTACTTC
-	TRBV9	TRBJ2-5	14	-	CASSVDRTQETQYF	TGTGCCAGCAGCGTTGACAGGACACAAGAGACCCAGTACTTC
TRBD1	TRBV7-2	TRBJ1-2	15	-	CASSLLSRGPYGYTF	TGTGCCAGCAGCTTATTGTCCAGGGGGCCCTATGGCTACACCTTC
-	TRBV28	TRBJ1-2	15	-	CASSSWERGNYGYTF	TGTGCCAGCAGTTCCTGGGAGCGGGGCAACTATGGCTACACCTTC
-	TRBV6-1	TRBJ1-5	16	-	CASSEWGRGSNQPQHF	TGTGCCAGCAGTGAGTGGGGTCGGGGTAGCAATCAGCCCCAGCATTTT
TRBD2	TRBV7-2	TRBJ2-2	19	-	CASSPRTSGRGFPGGELFF	TGTGCCAGCAGCCCGAGGACTAGCGGGAGAGGTTTTCCGGGCGGGGAGCTGTTTTTT
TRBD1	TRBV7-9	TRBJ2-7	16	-	CASSPRQGRRFSEQYF	TGTGCCAGCAGCCCACGACAGGGGAGGAGGTTCAGCGAGCAGTACTTC
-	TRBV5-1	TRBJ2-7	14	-	CASRPGSGSYEQYF	TGCGCCAGCAGACCCGGGTCGGGCTCCTACGAGCAGTACTTC
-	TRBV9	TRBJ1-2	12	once	CASSGSGVGYTF	TGTGCCAGCAGCGGATCAGGGGTTGGCTACACCTTC
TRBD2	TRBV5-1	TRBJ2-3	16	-	CASSPPTSASTDTQYF	TGCGCCAGCAGCCCTCCCACTAGCGCCAGCACAGATACGCAGTATTTT
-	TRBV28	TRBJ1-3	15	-	CASSLPGSAGNTIYF	TGTGCCAGCAGTTTACCGGGTTCGGCTGGAAACACCATATATTTT
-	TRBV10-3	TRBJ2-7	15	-	CAISALQGKSYEQYF	TGTGCCATCAGCGCATTACAGGGTAAATCCTACGAGCAGTACTTC
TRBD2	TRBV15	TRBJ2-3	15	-	CATSRESGAADTQYF	TGTGCCACCAGCAGAGAAAGCGGGGCGGCGGATACGCAGTATTTT
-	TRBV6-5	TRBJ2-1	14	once	CASSYFNTYNEQFF	TGTGCCAGCAGTTACTTTAATACCTACAATGAGCAGTTCTTC
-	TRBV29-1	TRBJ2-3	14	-	CSVEDPLSTDTQYF	TGCAGCGTTGAAGATCCCCTCTCCACAGATACGCAGTATTTT
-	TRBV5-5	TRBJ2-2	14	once	CASSSLGGAGELFF	TGTGCCAGCAGCTCGCTCGGGGGAGCCGGGGAGCTGTTTTTT
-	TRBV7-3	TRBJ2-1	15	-	CASSLGSRRGNEQFF	TGTGCCAGCAGCTTAGGGTCTAGGAGAGGTAATGAGCAGTTCTTC
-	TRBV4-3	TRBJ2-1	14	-	CASSQDWYFPGVFF	TGCGCCAGCAGCCAAGACTGGTATTTCCCCGGGGTGTTCTTC
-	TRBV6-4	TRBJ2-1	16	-	CASSSLGGAGWNEQFF	TGTGCCAGCTCAAGTTTAGGTGGGGCTGGATGGAATGAGCAGTTCTTC
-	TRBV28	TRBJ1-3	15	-	CASSFLGGAGNTIYF	TGTGCCAGCAGTTTTCTAGGGGGAGCTGGAAACACCATATATTTT
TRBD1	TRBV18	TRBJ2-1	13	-	CASLGTDYNEQFF	TGTGCCAGCCTCGGGACAGATTACAATGAGCAGTTCTTC
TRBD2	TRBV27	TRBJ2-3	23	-	CASRGGLAGARRYGPHSTDTQYF	TGTGCCAGCAGAGGAGGACTAGCGGGAGCCCGCCGATACGGCCCGCACAGCACAGATACGCAGTATTTT
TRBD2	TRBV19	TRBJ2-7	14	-	CARRPLAGDYEQYF	TGTGCCAGGAGACCCCTAGCGGGCGACTACGAGCAGTACTTC
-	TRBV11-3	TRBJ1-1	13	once	CASSSRSDTEAFF	TGTGCCAGCAGCTCCCGTTCGGACACTGAAGCTTTCTTT
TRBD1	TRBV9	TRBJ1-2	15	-	CASSVETGANYGYTF	TGTGCCAGCAGCGTAGAAACAGGGGCAAACTATGGCTACACCTTC
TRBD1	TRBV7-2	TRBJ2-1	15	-	CASSSWTGLGNEQFF	TGTGCCAGCAGCTCCTGGACAGGGCTTGGCAATGAGCAGTTCTTC
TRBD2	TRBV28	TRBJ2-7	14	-	CASSPSGGYYEQYF	TGTGCCAGCAGCCCGAGCGGGGGGTACTACGAGCAGTACTTC
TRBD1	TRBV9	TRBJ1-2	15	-	CASSPRDRLNYGYTF	TGTGCCAGCAGCCCCCGGGACAGGCTTAACTATGGCTACACCTTC
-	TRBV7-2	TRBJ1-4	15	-	CASSPIGAANEKLFF	TGTGCCAGCAGCCCCATAGGGGCCGCTAATGAAAAACTGTTTTTT
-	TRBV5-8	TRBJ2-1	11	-	CASSLLATAIF	TGTGCCAGCAGTCTACTCGCGACAGCGATCTTC
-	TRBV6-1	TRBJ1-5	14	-	CASSGGFSNQPQHF	TGTGCCAGCAGTGGGGGCTTTAGCAATCAGCCCCAGCATTTT
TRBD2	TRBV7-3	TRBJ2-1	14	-	CASSSVAGVHEQFF	TGTGCCAGCAGCTCGGTAGCGGGAGTCCATGAGCAGTTCTTC
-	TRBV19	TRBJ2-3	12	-	CASSSSGDTQYF	TGTGCCAGCTCGAGTTCGGGAGATACGCAGTATTTT
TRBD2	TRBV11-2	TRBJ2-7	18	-	CASSPRGSSGIRVYEQYF	TGTGCCAGCAGCCCCAGGGGATCTAGCGGGATCCGTGTCTACGAGCAGTACTTC
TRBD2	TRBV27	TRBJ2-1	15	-	CASSGWGGSGNEQFF	TGTGCCAGCAGCGGGTGGGGGGGTAGTGGCAATGAGCAGTTCTTC
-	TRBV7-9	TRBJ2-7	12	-	CASSSGLYEQYF	TGTGCCAGCAGCTCAGGCCTCTACGAGCAGTACTTC
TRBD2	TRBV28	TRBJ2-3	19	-	CASSSLPGLAGTLTDTQYF	TGTGCCAGCAGTTCCCTTCCGGGACTAGCGGGAACGTTGACAGATACGCAGTATTTT
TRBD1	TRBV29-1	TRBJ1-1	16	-	CSVSARDSYRNTEAFF	TGCAGCGTTTCCGCCAGGGACAGTTATCGGAACACTGAAGCTTTCTTT
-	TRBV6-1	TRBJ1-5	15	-	CASSEMGLESQPQHF	TGTGCCAGCAGTGAAATGGGCCTGGAAAGTCAGCCCCAGCATTTT
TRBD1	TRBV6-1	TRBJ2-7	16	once	CASRETTGARGYEQYF	TGTGCCAGCAGAGAAACCACAGGGGCGAGGGGCTACGAGCAGTACTTC
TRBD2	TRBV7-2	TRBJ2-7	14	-	CASSFASGSYEQYF	TGTGCCAGCAGCTTTGCTAGCGGTTCCTACGAGCAGTACTTC
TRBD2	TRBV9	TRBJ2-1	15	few	CASSASGGWNNEQFF	TGTGCCAGCAGCGCGTCGGGAGGTTGGAACAATGAGCAGTTCTTC
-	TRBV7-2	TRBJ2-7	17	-	CASSLVGGDSSPYEQYF	TGTGCCAGCAGCTTAGTTGGAGGTGACTCGTCCCCCTACGAGCAGTACTTC
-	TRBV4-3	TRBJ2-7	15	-	CASSQVREIAGEQYF	TGCGCCAGCAGCCAAGTTCGGGAGATTGCGGGCGAGCAGTACTTC
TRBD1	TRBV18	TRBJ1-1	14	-	CASSTTGDYTEAFF	TGTGCCAGCTCAACGACAGGGGATTACACTGAAGCTTTCTTT
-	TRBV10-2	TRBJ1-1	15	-	CASSDYSAGNTEAFF	TGCGCCAGCAGTGATTATTCGGCAGGGAACACTGAAGCTTTCTTT
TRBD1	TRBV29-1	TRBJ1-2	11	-	CSAAQGDGYTF	TGCAGCGCCGCTCAGGGGGATGGCTACACCTTC
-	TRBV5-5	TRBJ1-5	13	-	CASSAQFNQPQHF	TGTGCCAGCAGCGCCCAGTTCAATCAGCCCCAGCATTTT
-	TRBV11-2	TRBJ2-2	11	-	CASSSTGELFF	TGTGCCAGCAGCTCTACCGGGGAGCTGTTTTTT
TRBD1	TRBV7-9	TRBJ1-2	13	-	CASSSGQGYGYTF	TGTGCCAGCAGCTCAGGACAGGGCTATGGCTACACCTTC
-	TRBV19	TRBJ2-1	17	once	CASSSSDYPDSYNEQFF	TGTGCCAGTAGTTCATCGGACTATCCCGACTCCTACAATGAGCAGTTCTTC
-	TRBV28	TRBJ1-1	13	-	CASSPPGNTEAFF	TGTGCCAGCAGTCCCCCAGGGAACACTGAAGCTTTCTTT
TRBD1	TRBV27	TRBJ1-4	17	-	CASSPSLGRGRIEKLFF	TGTGCCAGCAGTCCATCCCTGGGCAGGGGGCGCATTGAAAAACTGTTTTTT